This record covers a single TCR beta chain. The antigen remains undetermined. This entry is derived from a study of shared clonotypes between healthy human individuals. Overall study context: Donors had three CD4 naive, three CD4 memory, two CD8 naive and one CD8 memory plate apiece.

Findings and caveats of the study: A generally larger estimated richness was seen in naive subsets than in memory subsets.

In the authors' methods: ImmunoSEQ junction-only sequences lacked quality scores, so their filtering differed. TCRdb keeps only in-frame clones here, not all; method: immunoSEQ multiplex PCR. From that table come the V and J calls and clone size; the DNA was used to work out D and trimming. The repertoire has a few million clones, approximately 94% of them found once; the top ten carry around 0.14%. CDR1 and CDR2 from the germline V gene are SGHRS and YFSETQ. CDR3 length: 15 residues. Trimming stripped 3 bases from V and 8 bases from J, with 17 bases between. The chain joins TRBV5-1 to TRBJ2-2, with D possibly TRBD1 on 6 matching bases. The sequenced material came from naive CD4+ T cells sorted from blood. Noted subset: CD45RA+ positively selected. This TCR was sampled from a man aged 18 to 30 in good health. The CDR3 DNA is TGCGCCAGCAGCTCGGTCGGCAGGGGAACTGGGGAGCTGTTTTTT. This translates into CASSSVGRGTGELFF. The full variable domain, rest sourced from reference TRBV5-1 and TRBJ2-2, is KAGVTQTPRYLIKTRGQQVTLSCSPISGHRSVSWYQQTPGQGLQFLFEYFSETQRNKGNFPGRFSGRQFSNSRSEMNVSTLELGDSALYLCASSSVGRGTGELFFGEGSRLTVL.